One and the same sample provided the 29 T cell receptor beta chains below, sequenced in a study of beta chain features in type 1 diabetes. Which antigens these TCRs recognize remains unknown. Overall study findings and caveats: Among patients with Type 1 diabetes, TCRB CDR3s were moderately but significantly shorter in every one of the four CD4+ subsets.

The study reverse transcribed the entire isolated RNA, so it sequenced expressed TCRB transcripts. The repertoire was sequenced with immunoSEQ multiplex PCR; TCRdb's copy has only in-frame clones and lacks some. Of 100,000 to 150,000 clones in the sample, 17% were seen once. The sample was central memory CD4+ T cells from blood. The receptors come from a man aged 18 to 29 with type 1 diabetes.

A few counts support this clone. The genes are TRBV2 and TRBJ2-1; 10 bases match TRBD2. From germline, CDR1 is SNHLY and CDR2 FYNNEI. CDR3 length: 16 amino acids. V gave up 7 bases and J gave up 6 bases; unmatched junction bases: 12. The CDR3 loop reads CASTALLAGGFNEQFF. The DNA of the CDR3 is TGTGCCAGCACCGCCCTTTTAGCGGGAGGTTTCAATGAGCAGTTCTTC.

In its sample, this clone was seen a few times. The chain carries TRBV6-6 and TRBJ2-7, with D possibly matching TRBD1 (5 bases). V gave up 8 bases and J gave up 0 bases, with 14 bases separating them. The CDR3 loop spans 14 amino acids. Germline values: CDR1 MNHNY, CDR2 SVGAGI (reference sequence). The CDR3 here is CASQQQESSYEQYF. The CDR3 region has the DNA TGTGCCAGCCAACAACAGGAGAGCTCCTACGAGCAGTACTTC.

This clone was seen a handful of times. The CDR3 DNA reads as TGTGCCTGCCGACAGGGAAGCGGGACGAAGTACTTC. Translated: CACRQGSGTKYF. This sequence joins TRBV30 and TRBJ2-7; D could derive from TRBD1 or TRBD2 (7 bases each). This CDR3 is built from 12 residues. V was shortened by 6 bases and J by 11 bases, with 20 bases between the two germline ends. Germline CDR1 is GTSNPN and CDR2 is SVGIG (reference sequence).

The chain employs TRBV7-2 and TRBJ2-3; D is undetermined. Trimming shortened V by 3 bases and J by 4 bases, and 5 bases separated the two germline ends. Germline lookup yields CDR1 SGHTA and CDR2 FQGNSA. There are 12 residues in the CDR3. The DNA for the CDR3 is TGTGCCAGCAGCTTCTGGGCAGATACGCAGTATTTT. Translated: CASSFWADTQYF.

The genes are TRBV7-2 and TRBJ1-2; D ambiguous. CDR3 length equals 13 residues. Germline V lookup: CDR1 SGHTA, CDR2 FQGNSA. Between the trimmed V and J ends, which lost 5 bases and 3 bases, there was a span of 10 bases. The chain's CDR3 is CASSPSDYYGYTF. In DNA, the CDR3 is TGTGCCAGCAGCCCGTCAGATTACTATGGCTACACCTTC.

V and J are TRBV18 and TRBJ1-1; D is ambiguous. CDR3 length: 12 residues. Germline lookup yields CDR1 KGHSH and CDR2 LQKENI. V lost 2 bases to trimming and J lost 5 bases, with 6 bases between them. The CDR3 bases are TGTGCCAGCTCACCAGCGGAGACTGAAGCTTTCTTT. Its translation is CASSPAETEAFF. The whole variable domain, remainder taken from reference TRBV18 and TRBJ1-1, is NAGVMQNPRHLVRRRGQEARLRCSPMKGHSHVYWYRQLPEEGLKFMVYLQKENIIDESGMPKERFSAEFPKEGPSILRIQQVVRGDSAAYFCASSPAETEAFFGQGTRLTVV.

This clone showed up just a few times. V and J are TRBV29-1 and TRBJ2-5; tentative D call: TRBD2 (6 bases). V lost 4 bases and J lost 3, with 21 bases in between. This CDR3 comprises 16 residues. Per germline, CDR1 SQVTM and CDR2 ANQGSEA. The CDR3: CSVVFWMGGAKETQYF. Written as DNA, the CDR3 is TGCAGCGTTGTCTTCTGGATGGGCGGGGCGAAAGAGACCCAGTACTTC.

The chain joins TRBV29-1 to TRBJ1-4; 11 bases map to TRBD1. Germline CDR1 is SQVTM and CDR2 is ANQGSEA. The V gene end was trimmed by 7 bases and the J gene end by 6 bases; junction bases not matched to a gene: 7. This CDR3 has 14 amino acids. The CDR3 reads CSALRTGGDEKLFF. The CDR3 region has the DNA TGCAGCGCCCTACGGACAGGGGGCGATGAAAAACTGTTTTTT.

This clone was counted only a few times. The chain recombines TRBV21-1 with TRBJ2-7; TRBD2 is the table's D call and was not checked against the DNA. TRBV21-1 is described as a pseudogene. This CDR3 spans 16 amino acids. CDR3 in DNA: TGTGCCAGCAGCGACACAGGGACGGCGGGAGTCCACGAGCAGTACTTC. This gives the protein CASSDTGTAGVHEQYF.

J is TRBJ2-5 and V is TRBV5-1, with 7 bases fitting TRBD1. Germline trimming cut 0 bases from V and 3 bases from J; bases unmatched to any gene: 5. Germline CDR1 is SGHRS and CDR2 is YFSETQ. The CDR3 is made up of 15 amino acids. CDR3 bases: TGCGCCAGCAGCTTGGCCGGGACAGAGGAAGAGACCCAGTACTTC. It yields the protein CASSLAGTEEETQYF. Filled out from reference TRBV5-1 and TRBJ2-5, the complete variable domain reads KAGVTQTPRYLIKTRGQQVTLSCSPISGHRSVSWYQQTPGQGLQFLFEYFSETQRNKGNFPGRFSGRQFSNSRSEMNVSTLELGDSALYLCASSLAGTEEETQYFGPGTRLLVL.

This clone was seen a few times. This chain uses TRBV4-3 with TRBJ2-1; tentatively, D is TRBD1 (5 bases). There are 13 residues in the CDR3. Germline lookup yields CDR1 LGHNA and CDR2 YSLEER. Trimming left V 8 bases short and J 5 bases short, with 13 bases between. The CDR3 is CASQSGNHNEQFF. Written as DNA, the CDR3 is TGCGCCAGCCAATCAGGGAACCACAATGAGCAGTTCTTC.

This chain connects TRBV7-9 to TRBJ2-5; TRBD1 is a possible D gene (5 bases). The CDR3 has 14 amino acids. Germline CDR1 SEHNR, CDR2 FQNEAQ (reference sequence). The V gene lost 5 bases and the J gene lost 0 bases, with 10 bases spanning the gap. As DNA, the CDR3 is TGTGCCAGCAGCCAGACAGTCTACCAAGAGACCCAGTACTTC. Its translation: CASSQTVYQETQYF.

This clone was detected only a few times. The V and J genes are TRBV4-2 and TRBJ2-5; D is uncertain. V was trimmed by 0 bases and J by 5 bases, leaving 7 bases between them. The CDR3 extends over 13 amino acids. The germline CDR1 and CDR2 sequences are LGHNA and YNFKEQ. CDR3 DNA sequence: TGTGCCAGCAGCCAAGATCTCCCCGAGACCCAGTACTTC. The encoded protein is CASSQDLPETQYF.

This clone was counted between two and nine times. CDR3 DNA sequence: TGTGCCAGCAGCTCGGGGAGCCTTAGCTACAATGAGCAGTTCTTC. It yields the protein CASSSGSLSYNEQFF. The V gene is TRBV7-6, the J gene TRBJ2-1, with D tentatively TRBD2 (5 bases). CDR1 SGHVS and CDR2 FNYEAQ come from the germline V gene. The CDR3 loop spans 15 amino acids. Trimming stripped 4 bases from V and 3 bases from J, with 13 bases between.

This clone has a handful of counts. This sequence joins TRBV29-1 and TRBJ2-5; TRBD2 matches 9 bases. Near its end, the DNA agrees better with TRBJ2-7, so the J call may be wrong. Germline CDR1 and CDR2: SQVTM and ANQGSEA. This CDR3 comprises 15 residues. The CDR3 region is CSVGSAGGIGHEQYF. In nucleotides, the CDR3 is TGCAGCGTTGGATCGGCGGGAGGGATAGGCCACGAGCAGTACTTC.

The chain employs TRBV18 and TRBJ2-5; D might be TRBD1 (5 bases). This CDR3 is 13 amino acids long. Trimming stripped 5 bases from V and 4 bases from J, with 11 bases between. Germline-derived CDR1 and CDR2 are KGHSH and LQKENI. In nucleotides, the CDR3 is TGTGCCAGCTCAGCCCAGGGTGGAGAGACCCAGTACTTC. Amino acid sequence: CASSAQGGETQYF.

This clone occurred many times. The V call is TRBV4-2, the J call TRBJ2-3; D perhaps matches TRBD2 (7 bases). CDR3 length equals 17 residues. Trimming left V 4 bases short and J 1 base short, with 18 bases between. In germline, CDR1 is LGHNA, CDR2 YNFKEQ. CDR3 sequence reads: CASSPGGGGTGTDTQYF. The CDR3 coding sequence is TGTGCCAGCAGCCCCGGGGGCGGGGGTACCGGCACAGATACGCAGTATTTT.

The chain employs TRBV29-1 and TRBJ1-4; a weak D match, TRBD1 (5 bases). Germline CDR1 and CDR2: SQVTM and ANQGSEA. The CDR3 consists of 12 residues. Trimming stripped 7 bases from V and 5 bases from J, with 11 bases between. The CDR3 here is CSARQQNEKLFF. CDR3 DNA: TGCAGCGCCCGACAGCAGAATGAAAAACTGTTTTTT.

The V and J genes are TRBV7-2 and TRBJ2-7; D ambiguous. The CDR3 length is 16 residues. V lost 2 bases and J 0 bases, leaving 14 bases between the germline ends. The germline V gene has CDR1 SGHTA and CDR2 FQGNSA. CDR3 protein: CASSLRGAPSSYEQYF. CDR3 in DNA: TGTGCCAGCAGCTTAAGAGGAGCGCCGAGCTCCTACGAGCAGTACTTC. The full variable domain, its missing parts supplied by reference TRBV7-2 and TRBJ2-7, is GAGVSQSPSNKVTEKGKDVELRCDPISGHTALYWYRQSLGQGLEFLIYFQGNSAPDKSGLPSDRFSAERTGGSVSTLTIQRTQQEDSAVYLCASSLRGAPSSYEQYFGPGTRLTVT.

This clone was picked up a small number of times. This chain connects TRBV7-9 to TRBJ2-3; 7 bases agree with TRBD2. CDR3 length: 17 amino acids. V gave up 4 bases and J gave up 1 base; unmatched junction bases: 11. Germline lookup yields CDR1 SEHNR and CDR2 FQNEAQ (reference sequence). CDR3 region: CASSSRVAGVGTDTQYF. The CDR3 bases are TGTGCCAGCAGCTCCCGGGTTGCGGGAGTAGGCACAGATACGCAGTATTTT.

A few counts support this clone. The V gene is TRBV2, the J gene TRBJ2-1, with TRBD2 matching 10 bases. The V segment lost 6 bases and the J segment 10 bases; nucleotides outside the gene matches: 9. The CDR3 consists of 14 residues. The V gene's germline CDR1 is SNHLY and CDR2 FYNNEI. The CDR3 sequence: CASRARAGGFEQFF. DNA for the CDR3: TGTGCCAGCAGGGCCCGAGCGGGGGGGTTCGAGCAGTTCTTC. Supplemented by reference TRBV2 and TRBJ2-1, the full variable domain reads EPEVTQTPSHQVTQMGQEVILRCVPISNHLYFYWYRQILGQKVEFLVSFYNNEISEKSEIFDDQFSVERPDGSNFTLKIRSTKLEDSAMYFCASRARAGGFEQFFGPGTRLTVL.

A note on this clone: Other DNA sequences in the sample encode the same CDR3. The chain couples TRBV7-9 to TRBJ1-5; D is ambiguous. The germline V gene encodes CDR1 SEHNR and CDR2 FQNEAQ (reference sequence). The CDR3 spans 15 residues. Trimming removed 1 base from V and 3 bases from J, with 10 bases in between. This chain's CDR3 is CASSLGPGFNQPQHF. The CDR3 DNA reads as TGTGCCAGCAGCTTAGGCCCAGGCTTCAATCAGCCCCAGCATTTT.

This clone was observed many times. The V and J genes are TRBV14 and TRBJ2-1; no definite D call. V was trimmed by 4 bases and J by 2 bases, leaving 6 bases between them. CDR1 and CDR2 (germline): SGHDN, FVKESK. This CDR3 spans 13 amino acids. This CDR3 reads CASSRGTYNEQFF. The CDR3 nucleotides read TGTGCCAGCAGCCGCGGCACCTACAATGAGCAGTTCTTC.

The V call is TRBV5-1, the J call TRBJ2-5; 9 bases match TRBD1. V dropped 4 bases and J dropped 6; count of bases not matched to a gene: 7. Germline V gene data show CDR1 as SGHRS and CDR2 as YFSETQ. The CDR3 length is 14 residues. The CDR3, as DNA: TGCGCCAGCAGCCCGGGGGACAGGGAAAAGACCCAGTACTTC. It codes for CASSPGDREKTQYF.

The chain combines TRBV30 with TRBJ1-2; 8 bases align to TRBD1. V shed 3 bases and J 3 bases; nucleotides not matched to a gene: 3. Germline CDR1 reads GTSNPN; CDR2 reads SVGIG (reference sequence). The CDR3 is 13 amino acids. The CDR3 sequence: CAWRDRDDYGYTF. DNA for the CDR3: TGTGCCTGGAGGGACAGGGACGACTATGGCTACACCTTC.

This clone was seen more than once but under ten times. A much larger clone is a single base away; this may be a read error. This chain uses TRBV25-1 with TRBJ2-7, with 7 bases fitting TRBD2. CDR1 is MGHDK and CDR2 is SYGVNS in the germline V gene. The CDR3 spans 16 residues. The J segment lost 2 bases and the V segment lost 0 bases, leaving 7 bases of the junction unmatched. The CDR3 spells CASSEYRATSTYEQYF. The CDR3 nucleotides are TGTGCCAGCAGTGAATATCGAGCGACTAGCACCTACGAGCAGTACTTC.

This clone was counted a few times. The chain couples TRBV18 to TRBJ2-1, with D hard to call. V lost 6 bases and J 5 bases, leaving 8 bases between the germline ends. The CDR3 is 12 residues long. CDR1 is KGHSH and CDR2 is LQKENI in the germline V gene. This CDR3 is CASSLSNNEQFF. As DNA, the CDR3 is TGTGCCAGCTCGCTTAGTAACAATGAGCAGTTCTTC.

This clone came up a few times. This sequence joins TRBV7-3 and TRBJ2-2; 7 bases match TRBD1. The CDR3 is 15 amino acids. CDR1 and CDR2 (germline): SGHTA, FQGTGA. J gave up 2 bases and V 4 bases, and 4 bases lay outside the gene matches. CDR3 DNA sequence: TGTGCCAGCAGCTCCAGGGGGAGCAACACCGGGGAGCTGTTTTTT. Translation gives CASSSRGSNTGELFF. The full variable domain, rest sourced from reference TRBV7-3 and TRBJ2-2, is GAGVSQTPSNKVTEKGKYVELRCDPISGHTALYWYRQSLGQGPEFLIYFQGTGAADDSGLPNDRFFAVRPEGSVSTLKIQRTERGDSAVYLCASSSRGSNTGELFFGEGSRLTVL.

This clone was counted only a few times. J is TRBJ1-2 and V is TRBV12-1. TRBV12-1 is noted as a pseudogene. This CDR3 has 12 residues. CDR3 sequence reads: CASSFWLCGYTF. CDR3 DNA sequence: TGTGCCAGCAGCTTTTGGTTGTGTGGCTACACCTTC.